The entry below gives a single T cell receptor (beta chain) sequence along with its context. The antigen remains undetermined. CDR3 regions of TCR beta were amplified from RNA transcripts. A first-round RT-PCR used HTBI primers, followed by a second-round multiplex PCR. In TCRdb, the multiplex PCR reads were re-called with MiXCR into one record per CDR3 protein. The sample lists about 660,000 distinct CDR3 sequences, 35% to 45% occurring once. This specimen comes from a study of Graves' ophthalmopathy and Graves' hyperthyroidism. Study conclusions and caveats: Ophthalmopathy versus stable hyperthyroidism: 13-signature model gave around 85% sensitivity, 81.08% specificity.

Symptoms, serum thyroxine and TRAb, thyroid ultrasound, and orbital computed tomography formed the diagnostic basis. The starting material, about 9.5 ml of fresh peripheral blood, provided the PBMCs. Trimming pared 6 bases from V and 3 bases from J, leaving 14 bases between. The CDR3 has 15 amino acids. CDR1 and CDR2 (germline): MNHEY, SVGAGI. This clonotype was sampled from an adult man with Graves' ophthalmopathy. Sequences were obtained from peripheral blood. V is TRBV6-5 and J is TRBJ2-2, with D possibly being TRBD1 or TRBD2 (5 bases each). The CDR3 DNA sequence: TGTGCCAGCAGGATGGACATGGGGGACACCGGGGAGCTGTTTTTT. This gives the protein CASRMDMGDTGELFF.